The rows below give T cell receptor beta chains drawn from one sample of a study of CD8+ T cells in alopecia areata. Here immunoSEQ multiplex PCR was the method, and the copy in TCRdb shows in-frame clones only, minus some. This sample yields about 210,000 clones, of which more than 30% are seen a single time; 0.45% to 0.55% belongs to the top ten. Sample: CD4+ T cells sorted from blood, taken between weeks 30 and 35, from a patient treated with tofacitinib. The receptors stem from a human donor with alopecia areata. Both conserved end residues are part of each CDR3. The D gene is left open where the match is weak. A clone size is listed for some rows: how often the clone was seen (once, few, many), or a class if it is expanded.

clone_size | j_call | v_call | d_call | cdr3_nt | cdr3_aa
. | TRBJ2-3 | TRBV30 | TRBD2 | TGTGCCTGCTCCTTAGCGGGAGGGTTCACAGATACGCAGTATTTT | CACSLAGGFTDTQYF
. | TRBJ2-1 | TRBV23-1 | TRBD2 | TGCGCCAGCAGTCACCCTAGCGGGATCAGCAATGAGCAGTTCTTC | CASSHPSGISNEQFF
. | TRBJ1-1 | TRBV2 | . | TGTGCCAGCAGTGGATTCAGGGGCACTGAAGCTTTCTTT | CASSGFRGTEAFF
few | TRBJ2-3 | TRBV7-9 | TRBD2 | TGTGCCAGCAGAGGAGCGGGGGCGGCGGATACGCAGTATTTT | CASRGAGAADTQYF
. | TRBJ1-1 | TRBV23-1 | . | TGCGCCAGCAGTCAATCTAGGTTCACTGAAGCTTTCTTT | CASSQSRFTEAFF
. | TRBJ2-7 | TRBV5-1 | TRBD1 | TGCGCCAGCAGCTCGGACAGGCAAATCTACGAGCAGTACTTC | CASSSDRQIYEQYF
. | TRBJ1-1 | TRBV30 | . | TGTGCCTGGAACTTAGGGACGGTTAACACTGAAGCTTTCTTT | CAWNLGTVNTEAFF
few | TRBJ2-3 | TRBV29-1 | . | TGCAGCCACAGGGTGGGGAGCACAGATACGCAGTATTTT | CSHRVGSTDTQYF
few | TRBJ1-5 | TRBV7-2 | . | TGTGCCAGCAGCTTAGCGGGGGGGGGCGCAAGGCAGCCCCAGCATTTT | CASSLAGGGARQPQHF
. | TRBJ1-1 | TRBV7-9 | . | TGTGCCAGCAGCTTGAATCAGGGAAACACTGAAGCTTTCTTT | CASSLNQGNTEAFF
. | TRBJ2-7 | TRBV25-1 | . | TGTGCCAGCAGTGAGCACAACCCTCCCTACGAGCAGTACTTC | CASSEHNPPYEQYF
. | TRBJ2-4 | TRBV30 | TRBD2 | TGTGCCTGGAGCCCCACCGTACTAGCGTACATTCAGTACTTC | CAWSPTVLAYIQYF
. | TRBJ2-7 | TRBV5-4 | . | TGTGCCAGCACTTTGATGTCCGAGCAGTACTTC | CASTLMSEQYF
. | TRBJ2-1 | TRBV2 | TRBD2 | TGTGCCAGCAGTGGAATTAGCGGGGGGGATAACAATGAGCAGTTCTTC | CASSGISGGDNNEQFF
few | TRBJ2-3 | TRBV14 | . | TGTGCCAGCAGCCCCGGACAGTCTCGGAGGGCGCAGTATTTT | CASSPGQSRRAQYF
. | TRBJ1-5 | TRBV30 | TRBD1 | TGTGCCTGGACCCGACAGGGAGGCAATCAGCCCCAGCATTTT | CAWTRQGGNQPQHF
. | TRBJ2-7 | TRBV11-2 | . | TGTGCCAGCAGTCAAGCCGGGTACTCCTCCTACGAGCAGTACTTC | CASSQAGYSSYEQYF
. | TRBJ1-1 | TRBV6-1 | . | TGTGCCAGCAGTCATCTTAGGTCTGAAGCTTTCTTT | CASSHLRSEAFF
. | TRBJ1-5 | TRBV19 | TRBD1 | TGTGCCAGTATTGACAGGGCGCGGAATCAGCCCCAGCATTTT | CASIDRARNQPQHF
. | TRBJ1-2 | TRBV30 | TRBD1 | TGTGCCTGGGAAGACAGGGGGTATGGCTACACCTTC | CAWEDRGYGYTF
. | TRBJ1-2 | TRBV29-1 | TRBD1 | TGCAGCGCCCGACAGGGACTTTACTATGGCTACACCTTC | CSARQGLYYGYTF
once | TRBJ2-3 | TRBV5-1 | TRBD2 | TGCGCCAGCAGCCGGACTAGCGGACTAAGCACAGATACGCAGTATTTT | CASSRTSGLSTDTQYF
. | TRBJ1-1 | TRBV9 | . | TGTGCCAGCAGCCCCCGGACAGCCGGTATGAACACTGAAGCTTTCTTT | CASSPRTAGMNTEAFF
. | TRBJ1-5 | TRBV7-8 | . | TGTGCCAGCAGCTTAGGTGGGGGACAGCCCCAGCATTTT | CASSLGGGQPQHF
. | TRBJ1-1 | TRBV13 | . | TGTGCCAGCAGCCCCAGGGGTGTGAACACTGAAGCTTTCTTT | CASSPRGVNTEAFF
. | TRBJ2-3 | TRBV19 | . | TGTGCCAGTAGTAATGAAGGCAGTGGGACAGATACGCAGTATTTT | CASSNEGSGTDTQYF
. | TRBJ2-7 | TRBV27 | . | TGTGCCAGCAGTTTAGGTGGCCAGGGTATCTACGAGCAGTACTTC | CASSLGGQGIYEQYF
many | TRBJ2-5 | TRBV28 | . | TGTGCCAGCCGCGGACTGTCCCAAGAGACCCAGTACTTC | CASRGLSQETQYF
. | TRBJ2-3 | TRBV6-5 | . | TGTGCCAGCGGTCCGGATGGAGATACGCAGTATTTT | CASGPDGDTQYF
few | TRBJ2-5 | TRBV5-1 | . | TGCGCCAGCAGCTTGACAGGGCGAAGGGAAGAGACCCAGTACTTC | CASSLTGRREETQYF
. | TRBJ2-1 | TRBV29-1 | TRBD2 | TGCAGCGTTGACGCTACCGGGGTAGCGGGGGGGTCCTACAATGAGCAGTTCTTC | CSVDATGVAGGSYNEQFF
few | TRBJ2-2 | TRBV9 | . | TGTGCCAGCAGCCTCCCCACCGGGGAGCTGTTTTTT | CASSLPTGELFF
. | TRBJ1-5 | TRBV19 | . | TGTGCCAGTAGTCTGGGTTCGGAGCAGCCCCAGCATTTT | CASSLGSEQPQHF
. | TRBJ1-1 | TRBV18 | TRBD1 | TGTGCCAGCTCGCCCCAGGGGGCAGGAACTGAAGCTTTCTTT | CASSPQGAGTEAFF
. | TRBJ1-5 | TRBV4-3 | TRBD1 | TGCGCCAGCAGCCAAGTCATCCAGGGGGCAAGCAATCAGCCCCAGCATTTT | CASSQVIQGASNQPQHF
. | TRBJ2-7 | TRBV11-2 | . | TGTGCCAGCAGTAACCGACAGGCCTACGAGCAGTACTTC | CASSNRQAYEQYF
few | TRBJ1-5 | TRBV2 | TRBD1 | TGTGCCAGCAGTGAGAGGGGGCTGGAGCCCCAGCATTTT | CASSERGLEPQHF
. | TRBJ2-2 | TRBV9 | TRBD2 | TGTGCCAGCAGCCCCCAAGGGGCTAGCGGGATCTGGGAGCTGTTTTTT | CASSPQGASGIWELFF
. | TRBJ2-1 | TRBV9 | TRBD2 | TGTGCCAGCAGCGCCCGGGGTGGGACTAGCGGTTACAATGAGCAGTTCTTC | CASSARGGTSGYNEQFF
. | TRBJ2-1 | TRBV5-1 | . | TGCGCCAGCAGCTTGTCTGGGAATCCCTACAATGAGCAGTTCTTC | CASSLSGNPYNEQFF
. | TRBJ2-1 | TRBV5-4 | . | TGTGCCAGCGCGTATGACCAAAATGAGCAGTTCTTC | CASAYDQNEQFF
. | TRBJ1-2 | TRBV4-1 | TRBD1 | TGCGCCACACAGGGGATGAACTATGGCTACACCTTC | CATQGMNYGYTF
once | TRBJ2-7 | TRBV30 | TRBD1 | TGTGCCTGGAGTGTATCGGCAGGGGGCTTCGTCACCTACGAGCAGTACTTC | CAWSVSAGGFVTYEQYF
many | TRBJ2-1 | TRBV7-3 | TRBD2 | TGTGCCAGCAGCTTAACGGGAGGGAGAGCCTCCTACAATGAGCAGTTCTTC | CASSLTGGRASYNEQFF
. | TRBJ2-7 | TRBV27 | . | TGTGCCAGCAGTTTCAGAAAAACCTACGAGCAGTACTTC | CASSFRKTYEQYF
. | TRBJ2-7 | TRBV7-9 | TRBD1 | TGTGCCAGCAGCACAAAATCGACAGGGAGCTACGAGCAGTACTTC | CASSTKSTGSYEQYF
few | TRBJ2-1 | TRBV7-3 | TRBD2 | TGTGCCAGCAGCTTAACGGCGGCTAGCGGGCAGTTCTTC | CASSLTAASGQFF
few | TRBJ1-5 | TRBV5-6 | . | TGTGCCAGCAGCGACAGGTTGGTCGGGCCCCAGCATTTT | CASSDRLVGPQHF
. | TRBJ2-5 | TRBV11-2 | . | TGTGCCAGCAGCCCCCGCCAGAGGGAGACCCAGTACTTC | CASSPRQRETQYF
few | TRBJ1-2 | TRBV11-2 | . | TGTGCCAGCAGCTTAGTGGGGGCCAGGAACTATGGCTACACCTTC | CASSLVGARNYGYTF
. | TRBJ1-1 | TRBV2 | . | TGTGCCAGCAGTCTACAGACGAACACTGAAGCTTTCTTT | CASSLQTNTEAFF
few | TRBJ2-7 | TRBV14 | . | TGTGCCAGCAGCCAAGACCTCCTGAGCCACGAGCAGTACTTC | CASSQDLLSHEQYF
few | TRBJ1-6 | TRBV18 | . | TGTGCCAGCTCACCGAGCTTAGGGGATTCACCCCTCCACTTT | CASSPSLGDSPLHF
. | TRBJ1-4 | TRBV7-9 | . | TGTGCCAGCAGCCCAGTCCCAGCCGAAAAACTGTTTTTT | CASSPVPAEKLFF
. | TRBJ2-6 | TRBV9 | . | TGTGCCAGCAGCGGTCGTTCTGGGGCCAACGTCCTGACTTTC | CASSGRSGANVLTF